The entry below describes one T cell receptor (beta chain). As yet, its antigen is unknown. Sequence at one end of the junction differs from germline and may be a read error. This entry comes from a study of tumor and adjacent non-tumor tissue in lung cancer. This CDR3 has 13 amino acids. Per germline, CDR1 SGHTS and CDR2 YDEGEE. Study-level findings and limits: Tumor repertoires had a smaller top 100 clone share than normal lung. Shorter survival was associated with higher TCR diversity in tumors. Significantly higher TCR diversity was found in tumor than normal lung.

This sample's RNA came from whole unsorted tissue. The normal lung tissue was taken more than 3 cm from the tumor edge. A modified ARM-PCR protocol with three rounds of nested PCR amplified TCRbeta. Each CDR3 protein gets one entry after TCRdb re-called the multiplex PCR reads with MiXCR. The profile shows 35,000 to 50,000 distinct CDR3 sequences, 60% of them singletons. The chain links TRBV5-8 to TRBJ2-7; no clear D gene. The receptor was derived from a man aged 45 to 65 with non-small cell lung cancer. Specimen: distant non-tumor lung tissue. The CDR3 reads CANSLRPFYEQYF. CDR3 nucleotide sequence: TGTGCCAACAGCTTGCGTCCTTTCTACGAGCAGTACTTC.